Here is one TCR beta chain with its context. Additional DNA sequences in this sample encode the identical CDR3. The data were taken from a study of blood T cell repertoires in COVID-19. Study at large: In each case, the material was cDNA or gDNA derived from T cells, B-cell-depleted T cells, or PBMCs.

The V gene lost 3 bases and the J gene lost 1 base, with 6 bases spanning the gap. This CDR3 is 13 amino acids long. Profiled with immunoSEQ multiplex PCR; TCRdb holds only in-frame clones, not every one. This table holds roughly 200,000 clones, approximately 81% found once. The TCR was taken from a woman aged 80 or older with active or convalescent COVID-19. The chain uses TRBV12-3 or TRBV12-4 and TRBJ1-1; D uncertain. Specimen: peripheral blood. The CDR3 here is CASSLTPNTEAFF. For the CDR3, the DNA is TGTGCCAGCAGTTTGACACCGAACACTGAAGCTTTCTTT.